Below, one T cell receptor beta chain is given with its context. The antigen remains undetermined. The data derive from a study of shared clonotypes between healthy human individuals. Study details: A few men and a couple of women, aged 18 to 49, were donors.

Germline V gene lookup returns CDR1 SQVTM and CDR2 ANQGSEA. The CDR3 length is 13 residues. Trimming at V came to 6 bases and at J to 7 bases, leaving 3 bases not matched to a gene. General study results and limits: Among donors, the sharing of clonotypes was expected to be influenced by sequencing depth.

PBMC DNA, left unsorted, was sequenced on ten immunoSEQ deep assay plates. Libraries were prepared by immunoSEQ multiplex PCR; TCRdb keeps only in-frame clonotypes and omits some of them. The sample lists 450,000 to 500,000 clones; around 80% were seen once. Sample: PBMCs. The sequence derives from a woman between 40 and 50 years old in good health. Some clones in this sample may be carry-over from other donors' samples. The genes are TRBV29-1 and TRBJ1-4, with 12 bases aligning to TRBD1. CDR3 DNA: TGCAGCGTGGGGACAGGGGGCCGTGAAAAACTGTTTTTT. As protein: CSVGTGGREKLFF.